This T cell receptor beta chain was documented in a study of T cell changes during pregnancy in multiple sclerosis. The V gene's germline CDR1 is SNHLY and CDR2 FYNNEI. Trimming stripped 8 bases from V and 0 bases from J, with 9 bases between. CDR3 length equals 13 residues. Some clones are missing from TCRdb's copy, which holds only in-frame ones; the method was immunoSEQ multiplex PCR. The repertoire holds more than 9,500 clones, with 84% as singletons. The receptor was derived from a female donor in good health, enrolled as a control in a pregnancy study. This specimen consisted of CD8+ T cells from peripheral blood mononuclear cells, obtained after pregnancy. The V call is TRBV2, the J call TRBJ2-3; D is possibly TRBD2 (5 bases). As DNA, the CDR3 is TGTGCCAGCGGTTTAGCGAGCACAGATACGCAGTATTTT. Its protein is CASGLASTDTQYF.